Below are 26 T cell receptor beta chains sequenced from a single sample in a study of T cell responses to AZD1222 COVID-19 vaccine. Profiled with immunoSEQ multiplex PCR; TCRdb holds only in-frame clones, not every one. The repertoire holds some 200,000 clones, with just over 90% as singletons. The sequences come from peripheral blood, collected 28 days after the second AZD1222 dose. Source of these receptors: an adult who received the AZD1222 COVID-19 vaccine.

The V gene is TRBV6-5, the J gene TRBJ1-5; D is perhaps TRBD1 (5 bases). The CDR3 has 14 residues. Trimming pared 8 bases from V and 3 bases from J, leaving 14 bases between. Germline V lookup: CDR1 MNHEY, CDR2 SVGAGI. DNA of the CDR3: TGTGCCAGCCGGGGGGAGGGTTCCAATCAGCCCCAGCATTTT. It specifies CASRGEGSNQPQHF.

The chain employs TRBV5-5 and TRBJ1-2; 8 bases agree with TRBD1. Germline V gives CDR1 SGHKS, CDR2 YYEKEE (reference sequence). V shed 0 bases, J shed 7 bases, and the junction held 8 bases outside the gene matches. This CDR3 has 15 amino acids. The CDR3 bases are TGTGCCAGCAGCTTGGAACCTGGACAGGGTGGTGGCTACACCTTC. Protein sequence: CASSLEPGQGGGYTF.

This clone was picked up one time. The chain employs TRBV4-2 and TRBJ2-1, with 13 nucleotides matching TRBD2. Germline trimming cut 4 bases from V and 8 bases from J; bases unmatched to any gene: 5. The length of the CDR3 is 15 residues. Looked up from germline, CDR1 is LGHNA and CDR2 is YNFKEQ. CDR3 nucleotides: TGTGCCAGCAGCCGGACTAGCGGGAGTTTGGATGAGCAGTTCTTC. As protein: CASSRTSGSLDEQFF.

The chain has TRBV2 and TRBJ2-3; TRBD2 agrees at 10 bases. J gave up 5 bases and V 2 bases, and 7 bases lay outside the gene matches. This CDR3 spans 16 amino acids. Per the germline V gene, CDR1 is SNHLY and CDR2 is FYNNEI. The CDR3 region has the DNA TGTGCCAGCAGTGAATATAGCGGGAGGACCTTAGATACGCAGTATTTT. Protein sequence: CASSEYSGRTLDTQYF.

The chain carries TRBV19 and TRBJ1-1; D may be TRBD1 (6 bases). The CDR3 covers 18 residues. Trimming pared 5 bases from V and 0 bases from J, leaving 22 bases between. CDR1 LNHDA and CDR2 SQIVND come from the germline V gene (reference sequence). Here the CDR3 reads CASSSAQGLGAMNTEAFF. The CDR3 DNA follows: TGTGCCAGTAGTTCCGCCCAGGGGCTCGGGGCCATGAACACTGAAGCTTTCTTT.

V gene TRBV9 combines with J gene TRBJ2-3, with 13 bases lining up with TRBD2. From germline, CDR1 is SGDLS and CDR2 YYNGEE. The V gene end was trimmed by 3 bases and the J gene end by 1 base; junction bases not matched to a gene: 5. The length of the CDR3 is 17 residues. Here the CDR3 reads CASSASGLAGGTDTQYF. Written as DNA, the CDR3 is TGTGCCAGCAGCGCGAGCGGACTAGCGGGAGGCACAGATACGCAGTATTTT.

This clone has a single count. The chain recombines TRBV9 with TRBJ2-1; D may be TRBD2 (5 bases). This CDR3 has 15 residues. V was clipped by 4 bases and J by 2 bases, with 13 bases between them. The germline gives CDR1 SGDLS, CDR2 YYNGEE. The CDR3, as DNA: TGTGCCAGCAGCCTCTTTAGCGTTGCCTACAATGAGCAGTTCTTC. This gives the protein CASSLFSVAYNEQFF.

This rearrangement joins TRBV6-4 to TRBJ1-2; D ambiguous. The CDR3 extends over 13 amino acids. Germline V lookup: CDR1 MRHNA, CDR2 SNTAGT. Trimming took 0 bases from V and 8 from J, leaving 10 bases between them. Here the CDR3 DNA reads TGTGCCAGCAGTGACTCGCTGGGCTCCGGCTACACCTTC. This encodes CASSDSLGSGYTF.

The V call is TRBV5-1, the J call TRBJ2-1; TRBD2 matches 8 bases. CDR3 length equals 15 residues. CDR1 SGHRS and CDR2 YFSETQ come from the germline V gene. Trimming cost V 5 bases and J 3 bases; bases outside gene matches: 7. CDR3 sequence (DNA): TGCGCCAGCAGGCGAGGGGCGGGAGGCTACAATGAGCAGTTCTTC. It codes for CASRRGAGGYNEQFF. Full variable domain (rest looked up from reference TRBV5-1 and TRBJ2-1): KAGVTQTPRYLIKTRGQQVTLSCSPISGHRSVSWYQQTPGQGLQFLFEYFSETQRNKGNFPGRFSGRQFSNSRSEMNVSTLELGDSALYLCASRRGAGGYNEQFFGPGTRLTVL.

The V and J genes are TRBV23-1 and TRBJ2-1; 9 bases align to TRBD1. TRBV23-1 is placed among ORFs of uncertain function. The CDR3 contains 18 residues. The ends lost 0 bases at V and 0 bases at J; junction bases unmatched: 6. The chain's CDR3 is CASSQSKGTGISYNEQFF. CDR3 DNA: TGCGCCAGCAGTCAATCAAAGGGGACAGGGATCTCCTACAATGAGCAGTTCTTC.

This clone was recorded once. This chain uses TRBV6-6 with TRBJ2-1; D is ambiguous. Germline assignment: CDR1 MNHNY and CDR2 SVGAGI (reference sequence). This CDR3 comprises 15 residues. V was cut by 5 bases and J by 0 bases, with 11 bases left in between. The CDR3 region has the DNA TGTGCCAGCAGTCCTTTCTGGGGCTCCTACAATGAGCAGTTCTTC. This gives the protein CASSPFWGSYNEQFF.

The chain is built from TRBV7-2 and TRBJ1-2; TRBD1 agrees at 7 bases. The CDR3 loop spans 14 amino acids. The V and J ends lost 1 base and 8 bases, in that order; junction bases with no gene match: 7. The germline gives CDR1 SGHTA, CDR2 FQGNSA. The CDR3 nucleotides read TGTGCCAGCAGCTTAGATGACAGGGCTGTCGGCTACACCTTC. Amino acid sequence: CASSLDDRAVGYTF.

The genes are TRBV4-2 and TRBJ1-5; D is ambiguous. V was cut by 1 base and J by 6 bases, with 13 bases left in between. CDR3 length: 15 residues. The germline V gene has CDR1 LGHNA and CDR2 YNFKEQ. CDR3 region: CASSQAGEFGQPQHF. DNA for the CDR3: TGTGCCAGCAGCCAAGCAGGAGAGTTTGGTCAGCCCCAGCATTTT.

The J gene is TRBJ2-5, the V gene TRBV9; 7 nucleotides agree with TRBD2. CDR1 is SGDLS, CDR2 YYNGEE, per germline. Trimming took 3 bases from V and 10 from J; bases not matched to a gene: 9. This CDR3 has 13 amino acids. CDR3 amino acids: CASSAETSGGQYF. CDR3 sequence (DNA): TGTGCCAGCAGCGCCGAGACCTCGGGGGGCCAGTACTTC.

Notes on this clone: No DNA is shown, since the ends of the CDR3 on it are uncertain; the CDR3 is the one TCRdb lists. The chain joins TRBV7-2 to TRBJ2-7; the table's D gene call, TRBD2, was not cross checked with the DNA. CDR1 is SGHTA, CDR2 FQGNSA, per germline. The CDR3 length is 14 residues, termini included. The CDR3 sequence is CASILGGTRYEQYF.

The chain has TRBV5-1 and TRBJ2-5; 10 nucleotides line up with TRBD1. This CDR3 contains 16 residues. From germline, CDR1 is SGHRS and CDR2 YFSETQ. Trimming at V came to 3 bases and at J to 5 bases, leaving 10 bases not matched to a gene. The CDR3 nucleotides read TGCGCCAGCAGCTCGACAGGGGGCGCAGTAAGGGAGACCCAGTACTTC. Protein sequence: CASSSTGGAVRETQYF.

The CDR3 is CASSVGTRGDEQFF. The CDR3 coding sequence is TGTGCCAGCAGCGTAGGGACGCGAGGGGATGAGCAGTTCTTC. The chain employs TRBV9 and TRBJ2-1; perhaps D is TRBD1 or TRBD2 (5 bases each). This CDR3 has 14 residues. The V end lost 0 bases, the J end lost 8 bases, and 12 bases lay between the germline ends. Germline V lookup: CDR1 SGDLS, CDR2 YYNGEE. The variable domain in full, with the rest retrieved from reference TRBV9 and TRBJ2-1, is DSGVTQTPKHLITATGQRVTLRCSPRSGDLSVYWYQQSLDQGLQFLIQYYNGEERAKGNILERFSAQQFPDLHSELNLSSLELGDSALYFCASSVGTRGDEQFFGPGTRLTVL.

The chain recombines TRBV5-5 with TRBJ2-6, with 11 bases lining up with TRBD1. Trimming removed 0 bases from V and 2 bases from J; junction bases left unmatched: 7. Germline values: CDR1 SGHKS, CDR2 YYEKEE (reference sequence). This CDR3 is 19 amino acids long. The CDR3, as DNA: TGTGCCAGCAGCTTGGCGAGGACAGGGGGCGCTGCTGGGGCCAACGTCCTGACTTTC. It is translated as CASSLARTGGAAGANVLTF.

V usage is TRBV12-5 and J usage is TRBJ2-1; D is uncertain. The CDR3 spans 17 residues. V was pared by 7 bases and J by 1 base, with 20 bases between. The germline gives CDR1 LGHNT, CDR2 FRNRAP. The CDR3: CASAPPPGLGSYNEQFF. DNA for the CDR3: TGTGCTAGTGCTCCCCCCCCCGGGCTTGGTTCCTACAATGAGCAGTTCTTC.

The chain links TRBV14 to TRBJ2-1, with 15 bases that match TRBD2. The V gene end was trimmed by 4 bases and the J gene end by 2 bases; junction bases not matched to a gene: 3. Germline CDR1 reads SGHDN; CDR2 reads FVKESK. CDR3 length equals 17 residues. This CDR3 is CASSPRTSGRAYNEQFF. The CDR3 nucleotides read TGTGCCAGCAGCCCCAGGACTAGCGGGAGGGCCTACAATGAGCAGTTCTTC.

V and J are TRBV7-6 and TRBJ2-1; 8 bases match TRBD2. This CDR3 contains 16 residues. With V trimmed by 3 bases and J by 4 bases, 8 bases remained unmatched. Germline-derived CDR1 and CDR2 are SGHVS and FNYEAQ. As DNA, the CDR3 is TGTGCCAGCAGCTTCGCAGCGGGAGAGACGTACAATGAGCAGTTCTTC. Amino acids: CASSFAAGETYNEQFF.

The chain couples TRBV6-5 to TRBJ2-7; 9 bases line up with TRBD1. V lost 6 bases and J lost 3; bases outside the gene matches: 6. The CDR3 contains 14 residues. The V gene's germline CDR1 is MNHEY and CDR2 SVGAGI. CDR3 sequence reads: CASSQMTGGYEQYF. Written as DNA, the CDR3 is TGTGCCAGCAGCCAGATGACAGGGGGCTACGAGCAGTACTTC.

V is TRBV11-2 and J is TRBJ2-7, with D possibly matching TRBD1 (6 bases). The length of the CDR3 is 15 residues. V was clipped by 2 bases and J by 0 bases, with 11 bases between them. Germline V gene data show CDR1 as SGHAT and CDR2 as FQNNGV. This chain's CDR3 is CASSLYLDSSYEQYF. The CDR3 nucleotides read TGTGCCAGCAGCTTATATCTGGACAGCTCCTACGAGCAGTACTTC.

The gene calls are TRBV5-1 and TRBJ2-1, with D possibly TRBD2 on 5 matching bases. V lost 3 bases and J lost 6, with 13 bases in between. The germline V gene encodes CDR1 SGHRS and CDR2 YFSETQ. The CDR3 has 14 amino acids. CDR3 sequence (DNA): TGCGCCAGCAGCTCGGCCGAGCGGTTCAATGAGCAGTTCTTC. It is translated as CASSSAERFNEQFF. Variable domain in full (rest from reference TRBV5-1 and TRBJ2-1): KAGVTQTPRYLIKTRGQQVTLSCSPISGHRSVSWYQQTPGQGLQFLFEYFSETQRNKGNFPGRFSGRQFSNSRSEMNVSTLELGDSALYLCASSSAERFNEQFFGPGTRLTVL.

The rearrangement uses TRBV19 and TRBJ2-7, with TRBD1 identical over 9 bases. Germline CDR1 and CDR2: LNHDA and SQIVND (reference sequence). The junction had 7 bases not matched to a gene; V was cut back by 5 bases and J by 5 bases. The CDR3 has 14 residues. CDR3 nucleotide sequence: TGTGCCAGTAGTGGCTCCGGGACAGGGAACGAGCAGTACTTC. This sequence encodes CASSGSGTGNEQYF.

V usage is TRBV2 and J usage is TRBJ2-7; 9 bases align to TRBD1. Germline V CDR1 and CDR2: SNHLY, FYNNEI. This CDR3 has 13 amino acids. Trimming removed 10 bases from V and 5 bases from J; junction bases left unmatched: 9. The CDR3 reads CATYWGQGNEQYF. DNA for the CDR3: TGTGCCACCTATTGGGGACAGGGAAACGAGCAGTACTTC.